A selection of T cell receptor beta chains follows, all from one sample in a study of shared clonotypes between healthy human individuals. TCRdb keeps only in-frame clones here, not all; method: immunoSEQ multiplex PCR. The sample contains 800,000 to 1,200,000 clones, roughly 74% of which appear only once. The sequenced sample consisted of memory CD4+ T cells from PBMCs. The origin of the receptors is a man younger than 35 in good health. Some clones in this sample may be carry-over from other donors' samples. CDR3s include the opening cysteine and the closing phenylalanine or tryptophan. D genes are given only for firm matches. Clone size is given for some rows only: seen once, a few or many times, or a class if the clone is expanded.

15	NA	TRBD2	TRBV5-1	TRBJ2-1	TGCGCCAGCAGCCATGGACTAGCGGGTTACAATGAGCAGTTCTTC	CASSHGLAGYNEQFF
13	NA	NA	TRBV9	TRBJ2-1	TGTGCCAGCAGCGCCCCGTCATCCCTAGAGCAGTTCTTC	CASSAPSSLEQFF
15	NA	TRBD2	TRBV9	TRBJ2-7	TGTGCCAGCAGCCCGGGACTAGCGGGAGGCTACGAGCAGTACTTC	CASSPGLAGGYEQYF
14	NA	NA	TRBV11-2	TRBJ1-1	TGTGCCAGCAGCTTAGTGGCAGGGCAAACTGAAGCTTTCTTT	CASSLVAGQTEAFF
15	NA	TRBD2	TRBV6-6	TRBJ2-7	TGTGCCAGCAGTTACGGCGGGAGCCTTTCCTACGAGCAGTACTTC	CASSYGGSLSYEQYF
15	NA	TRBD2	TRBV11-2	TRBJ2-1	TGTGCCAGCAGCTTAGGGCTAGCGGAAAACAATGAGCAGTTCTTC	CASSLGLAENNEQFF
13	NA	NA	TRBV11-3	TRBJ1-4	TGTGCCAGCAGCTTTGGCCCAAATGAAAAACTGTTTTTT	CASSFGPNEKLFF
14	once	TRBD2	TRBV5-1	TRBJ2-5	TGCGCCAGCAGCGATAGGTCCGGGGGGGAGACCCAGTACTTC	CASSDRSGGETQYF
14	NA	NA	TRBV9	TRBJ1-4	TGTGCCAGCACCAGGACTGGGGGAAATGAAAAACTGTTTTTT	CASTRTGGNEKLFF
12	NA	NA	TRBV5-4	TRBJ2-1	TGTGCCAGCAGCTCCCGGGGGAATGAGCAGTTCTTC	CASSSRGNEQFF
15	many	TRBD1	TRBV5-1	TRBJ2-2	TGCGCCAGCCGCCGGGACAGGGAGGACACCGGGGAGCTGTTTTTT	CASRRDREDTGELFF
15	few	NA	TRBV27	TRBJ1-2	TGTGCCAGCAGTTTAAGGAGGGACACTCACTATGGCTACACCTTC	CASSLRRDTHYGYTF
13	once	NA	TRBV18	TRBJ2-6	TGTGCCAGCTCACCATCTGGGGCCAACGTCCTGACTTTC	CASSPSGANVLTF
17	NA	TRBD1	TRBV23-1	TRBJ1-2	TGCGCCAGCATACCCTCGGGGACAGTGTCCTTAGGCTATGGCTACACCTTC	CASIPSGTVSLGYGYTF
16	NA	NA	TRBV19	TRBJ2-1	TGTGCCAGTAGTATCCTACAGACCAACTCCTACAATGAGCAGTTCTTC	CASSILQTNSYNEQFF
13	NA	NA	TRBV19	TRBJ1-1	TGTGCCAGTAGTATAGTCGGCAGGACTGAAGCTTTCTTT	CASSIVGRTEAFF
17	NA	NA	TRBV4-1	TRBJ2-7	TGCGCCAGCAGCCAACCCCTAACGACTTACACCCCCTACGAGCAGTACTTC	CASSQPLTTYTPYEQYF
16	NA	TRBD1	TRBV11-1	TRBJ2-1	TGTGCCAGCAGCTTAACCCCGGGACAGGGGTACAATGAGCAGTTCTTC	CASSLTPGQGYNEQFF
15	NA	NA	TRBV5-1	TRBJ1-1	TGCGCCAGCAGCTTGGTTGGTGGGGAGAACACTGAAGCTTTCTTT	CASSLVGGENTEAFF
18	NA	TRBD2	TRBV15	TRBJ2-1	TGTGCCACCAGCAGAGCGGGATCGGCTAGCGGGCTTAACAATGAGCAGTTCTTC	CATSRAGSASGLNNEQFF
14	NA	NA	TRBV30	TRBJ1-2	TGTGCCCTGGGGAGGGGGAGAAACGCCCATGGCTACACCTTC	CALGRGRNAHGYTF
14	NA	NA	TRBV5-5	TRBJ2-3	TGTGCCAGCAGCTTCGGAAGTAGCACAGATACGCAGTATTTT	CASSFGSSTDTQYF